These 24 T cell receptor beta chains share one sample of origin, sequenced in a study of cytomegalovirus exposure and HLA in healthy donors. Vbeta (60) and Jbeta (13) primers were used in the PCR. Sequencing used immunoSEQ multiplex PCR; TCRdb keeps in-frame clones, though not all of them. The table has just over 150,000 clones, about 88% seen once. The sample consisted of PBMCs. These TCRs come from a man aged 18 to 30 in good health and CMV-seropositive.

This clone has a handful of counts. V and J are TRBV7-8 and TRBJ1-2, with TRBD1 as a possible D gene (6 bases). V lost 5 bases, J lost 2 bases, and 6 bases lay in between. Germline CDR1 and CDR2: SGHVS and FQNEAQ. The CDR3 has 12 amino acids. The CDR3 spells CASSQGNYGYTF. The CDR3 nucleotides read TGTGCCAGCAGCCAGGGGAACTATGGCTACACCTTC.

The CDR3 is CASGLVLVIGGNTEAFF. Here the CDR3 DNA reads TGTGCTAGTGGTTTGGTACTGGTCATCGGAGGGAACACTGAAGCTTTCTTT. This chain links TRBV12-5 with TRBJ1-1; D remains ambiguous. Germline CDR1 reads LGHNT; CDR2 reads FRNRAP. Trimming shortened V by 0 bases and J by 1 base, and 15 bases separated the two germline ends. The CDR3 consists of 17 residues.

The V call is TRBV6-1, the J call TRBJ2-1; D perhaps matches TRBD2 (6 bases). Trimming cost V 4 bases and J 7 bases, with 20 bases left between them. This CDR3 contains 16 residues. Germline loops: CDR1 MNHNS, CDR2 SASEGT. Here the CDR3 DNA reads TGTGCCAGCAGTGGCTACCACGGGGGAGGAGGTAATGAGCAGTTCTTC. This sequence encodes CASSGYHGGGGNEQFF.

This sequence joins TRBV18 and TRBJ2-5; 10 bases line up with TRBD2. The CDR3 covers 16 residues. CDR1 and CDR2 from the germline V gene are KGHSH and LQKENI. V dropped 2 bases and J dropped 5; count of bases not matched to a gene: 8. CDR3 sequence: CASSPLSGGAGETQYF. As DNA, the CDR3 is TGTGCCAGCTCACCATTGAGCGGGGGGGCCGGTGAGACCCAGTACTTC.

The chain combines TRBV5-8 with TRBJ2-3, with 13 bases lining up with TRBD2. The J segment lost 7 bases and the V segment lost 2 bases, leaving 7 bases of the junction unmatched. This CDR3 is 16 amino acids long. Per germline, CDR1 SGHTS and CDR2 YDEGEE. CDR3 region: CASSFPGLAGANTQYF. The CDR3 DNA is TGTGCCAGCAGCTTCCCTGGACTAGCGGGGGCAAATACGCAGTATTTT.

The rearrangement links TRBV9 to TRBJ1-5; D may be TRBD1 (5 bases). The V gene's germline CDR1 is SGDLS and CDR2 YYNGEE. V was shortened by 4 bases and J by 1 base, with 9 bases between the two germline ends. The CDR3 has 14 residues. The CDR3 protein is CASSPGKSNQPQHF. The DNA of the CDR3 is TGTGCCAGCAGCCCAGGGAAGAGCAATCAGCCCCAGCATTTT.

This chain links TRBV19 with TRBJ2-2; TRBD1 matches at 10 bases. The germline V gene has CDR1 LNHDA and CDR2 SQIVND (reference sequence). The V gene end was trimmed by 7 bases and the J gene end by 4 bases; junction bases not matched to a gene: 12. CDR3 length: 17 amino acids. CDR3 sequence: CASNSWVRTGGTGELFF. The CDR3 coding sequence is TGTGCCAGTAACTCATGGGTTCGGACAGGGGGCACCGGGGAGCTGTTTTTT. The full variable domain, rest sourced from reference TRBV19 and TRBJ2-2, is DGGITQSPKYLFRKEGQNVTLSCEQNLNHDAMYWYRQDPGQGLRLIYYSQIVNDFQKGDIAEGYSVSREKKESFPLTVTSAQKNPTAFYLCASNSWVRTGGTGELFFGEGSRLTVL.

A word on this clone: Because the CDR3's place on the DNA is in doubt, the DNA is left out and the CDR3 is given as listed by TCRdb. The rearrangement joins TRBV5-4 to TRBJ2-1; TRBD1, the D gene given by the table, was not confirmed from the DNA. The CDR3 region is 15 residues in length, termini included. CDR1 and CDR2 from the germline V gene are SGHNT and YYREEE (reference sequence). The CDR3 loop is CASSFGPGSSNEQFF.

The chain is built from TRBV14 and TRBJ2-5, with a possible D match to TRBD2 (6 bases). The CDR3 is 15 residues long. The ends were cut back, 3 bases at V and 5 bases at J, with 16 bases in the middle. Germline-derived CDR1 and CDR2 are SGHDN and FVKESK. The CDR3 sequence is CASSHLTGVGETQYF. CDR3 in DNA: TGTGCCAGCAGCCACCTTACGGGGGTGGGGGAGACCCAGTACTTC.

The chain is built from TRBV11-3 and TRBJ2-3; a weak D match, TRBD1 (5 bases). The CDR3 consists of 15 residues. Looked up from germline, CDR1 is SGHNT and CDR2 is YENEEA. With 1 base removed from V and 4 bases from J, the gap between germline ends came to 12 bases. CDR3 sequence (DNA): TGTGCCAGCAGCTTAGGAGTGGGGCTATCAGATACGCAGTATTTT. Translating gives CASSLGVGLSDTQYF.

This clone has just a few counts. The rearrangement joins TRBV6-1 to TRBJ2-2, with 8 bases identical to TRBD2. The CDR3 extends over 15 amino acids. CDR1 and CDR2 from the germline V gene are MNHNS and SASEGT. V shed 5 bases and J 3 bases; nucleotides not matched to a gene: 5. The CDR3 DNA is TGTGCCAGCAGTACCGGGACTAGTGACACCGGGGAGCTGTTTTTT. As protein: CASSTGTSDTGELFF.

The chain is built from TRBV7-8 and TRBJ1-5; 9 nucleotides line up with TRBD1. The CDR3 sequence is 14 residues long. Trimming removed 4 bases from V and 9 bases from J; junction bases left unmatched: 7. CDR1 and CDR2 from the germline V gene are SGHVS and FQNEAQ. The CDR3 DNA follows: TGTGCCAGCAGCTCCGGACAGGGGAATAGGCCCCAGCATTTT. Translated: CASSSGQGNRPQHF. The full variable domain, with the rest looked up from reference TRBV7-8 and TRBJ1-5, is GAGVSQSPRYKVAKRGQDVALRCDPISGHVSLFWYQQALGQGPEFLTYFQNEAQLDKSGLPSDRFFAERPEGSVSTLKIQRTQQEDSAVYLCASSSGQGNRPQHFGDGTRLSIL.

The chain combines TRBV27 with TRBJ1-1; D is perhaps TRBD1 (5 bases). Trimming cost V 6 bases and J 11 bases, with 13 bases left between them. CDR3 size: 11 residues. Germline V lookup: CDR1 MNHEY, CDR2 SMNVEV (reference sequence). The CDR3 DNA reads TGTGCCAGCAGCCACGCAGGGTTGGCTTTCTTT. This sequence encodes CASSHAGLAFF.

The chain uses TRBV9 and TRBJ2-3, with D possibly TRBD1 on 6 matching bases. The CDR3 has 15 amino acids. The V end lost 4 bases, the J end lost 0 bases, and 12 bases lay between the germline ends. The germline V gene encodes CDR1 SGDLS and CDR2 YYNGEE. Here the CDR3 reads CASSSGTTSTDTQYF. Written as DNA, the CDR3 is TGTGCCAGCAGCTCCGGGACAACAAGCACAGATACGCAGTATTTT.

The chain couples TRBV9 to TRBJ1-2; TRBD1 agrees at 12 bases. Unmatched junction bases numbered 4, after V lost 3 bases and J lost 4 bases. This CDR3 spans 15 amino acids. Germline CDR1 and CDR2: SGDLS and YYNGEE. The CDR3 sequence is CASSAGGQGAYGYTF. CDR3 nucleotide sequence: TGTGCCAGCAGCGCGGGGGGACAGGGGGCCTATGGCTACACCTTC.

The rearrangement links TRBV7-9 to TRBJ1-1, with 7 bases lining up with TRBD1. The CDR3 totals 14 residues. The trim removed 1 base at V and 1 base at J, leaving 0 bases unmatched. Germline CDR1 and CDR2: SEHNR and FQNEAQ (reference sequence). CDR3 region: CASSLEGANTEAFF. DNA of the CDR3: TGTGCCAGCAGCTTAGAGGGGGCGAACACTGAAGCTTTCTTT.

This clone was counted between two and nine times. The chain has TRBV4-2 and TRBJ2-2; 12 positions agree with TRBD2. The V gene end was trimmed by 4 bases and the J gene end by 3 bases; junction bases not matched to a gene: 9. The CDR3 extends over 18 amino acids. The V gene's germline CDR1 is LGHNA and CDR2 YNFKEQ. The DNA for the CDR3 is TGTGCCAGCAGCCGCAATCCCCTAGCGGGGGGGGACACCGGGGAGCTGTTTTTT. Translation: CASSRNPLAGGDTGELFF.

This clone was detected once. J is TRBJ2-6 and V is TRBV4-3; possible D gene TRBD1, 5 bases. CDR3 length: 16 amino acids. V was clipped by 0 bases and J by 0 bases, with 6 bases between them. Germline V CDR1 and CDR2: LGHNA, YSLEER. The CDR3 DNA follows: TGCGCCAGCAGCCAAGACACAGGCTCTGGGGCCAACGTCCTGACTTTC. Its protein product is CASSQDTGSGANVLTF.

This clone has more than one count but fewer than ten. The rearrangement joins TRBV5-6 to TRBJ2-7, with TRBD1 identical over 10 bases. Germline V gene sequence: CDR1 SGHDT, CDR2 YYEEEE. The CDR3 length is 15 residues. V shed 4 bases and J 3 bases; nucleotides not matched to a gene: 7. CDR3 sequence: CASSPGTGVHYEQYF. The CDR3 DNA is TGTGCCAGCAGCCCGGGGACAGGGGTCCACTACGAGCAGTACTTC.

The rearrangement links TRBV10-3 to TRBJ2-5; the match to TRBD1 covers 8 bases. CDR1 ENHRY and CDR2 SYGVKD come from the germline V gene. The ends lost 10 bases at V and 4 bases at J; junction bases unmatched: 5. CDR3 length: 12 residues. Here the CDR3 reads CASQGAGETQYF. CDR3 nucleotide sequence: TGTGCCAGTCAGGGGGCCGGAGAGACCCAGTACTTC.

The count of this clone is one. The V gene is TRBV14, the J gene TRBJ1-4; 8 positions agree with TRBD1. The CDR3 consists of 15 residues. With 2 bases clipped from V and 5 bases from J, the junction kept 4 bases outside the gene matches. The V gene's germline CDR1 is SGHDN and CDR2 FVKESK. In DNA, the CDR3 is TGTGCCAGCAGCCAAAGACAGGGGACAAATGAAAAACTGTTTTTT. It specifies CASSQRQGTNEKLFF.

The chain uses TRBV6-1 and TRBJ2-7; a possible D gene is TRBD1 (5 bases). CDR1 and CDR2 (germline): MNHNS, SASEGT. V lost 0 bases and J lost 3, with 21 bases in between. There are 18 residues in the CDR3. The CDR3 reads CASSEAHPGRVNFYEQYF. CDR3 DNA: TGTGCCAGCAGTGAAGCGCACCCAGGCAGGGTGAACTTCTACGAGCAGTACTTC.

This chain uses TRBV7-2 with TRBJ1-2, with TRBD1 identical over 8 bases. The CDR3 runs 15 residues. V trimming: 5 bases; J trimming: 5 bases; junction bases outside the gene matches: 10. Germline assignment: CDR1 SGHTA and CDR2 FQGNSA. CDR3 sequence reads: CASSIRPGQEYGYTF. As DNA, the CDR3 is TGTGCCAGCAGCATCAGACCGGGACAGGAGTATGGCTACACCTTC.

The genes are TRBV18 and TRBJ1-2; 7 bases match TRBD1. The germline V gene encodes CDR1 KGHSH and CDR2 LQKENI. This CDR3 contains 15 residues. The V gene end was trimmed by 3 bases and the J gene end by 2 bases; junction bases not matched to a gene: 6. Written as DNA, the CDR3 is TGTGCCAGCTCACCCGGGACAGCCGCAAACTATGGCTACACCTTC. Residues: CASSPGTAANYGYTF.